These 24 T cell receptor beta chains originate from one sample sequenced in a study of T cell clusters in autoimmune cytopenias. TRB rearrangements were amplified by touch-down multiplex PCR with mixed TRB-A/B primers. TCRdb re-called the multiplex PCR reads and gives one entry per CDR3 protein, without DNA. This sample's clone table lists roughly 5,100 distinct CDR3 sequences. Roughly 38,000 genome equivalents of blood DNA were amplified for TRB. These data were likewise used in another study, on T cell repertoires in aging, cancer and after chemotherapy.

Sequencing was done on a sample of peripheral blood. The receptors come from a human donor in good health.

The chain is built from TRBV4-1 and TRBJ2-2; TCRdb selects TRBD1, and the lack of DNA leaves this call unchecked. This CDR3 comprises 20 residues. Germline V gene sequence: CDR1 MGHRA, CDR2 YSYEKL. The CDR3: CASSQDGRGLRFGNTGELFF.

This sequence joins TRBV6-1 and TRBJ2-1; the D call of TRBD2 rests on TCRdb alone, since no DNA is present to check it. CDR1 is MNHNS, CDR2 SASEGT, per germline. The CDR3 contains 20 residues. The CDR3 is CASSEFGGLAGGSSYNEQFF.

J is TRBJ2-1 and V is TRBV11-2; the D call of TRBD2 rests on TCRdb alone, since no DNA is present to check it. This CDR3 spans 18 amino acids. Germline-derived CDR1 and CDR2 are SGHAT and FQNNGV. CDR3 residues: CASSLEVSGGAGYNEQFF. Full variable domain (outside the CDR3, taken from reference TRBV11-2 and TRBJ2-1): EAGVAQSPRYKIIEKRQSVAFWCNPISGHATLYWYQQILGQGPKLLIQFQNNGVVDDSQLPKDRFSAERLKGVDSTLKIQPAKLEDSAVYLCASSLEVSGGAGYNEQFFGPGTRLTVL.

The chain uses TRBV11-1 and TRBJ1-1; lacking DNA, the TRBD1 call made by TCRdb goes unchecked. Germline V lookup: CDR1 SGHAT, CDR2 FQDESV (reference sequence). This CDR3 spans 13 amino acids. The CDR3 sequence is CASRRQVDTEAFF.

This clonotype is identified as medium-sized (0.01 to 0.1%) from frequency. The J gene is TRBJ1-1, the V gene TRBV6-5. Germline-derived CDR1 and CDR2 are MNHEY and SVGAGI. The CDR3 spans 15 residues. The CDR3 reads CASSYDLGPNTEAFF.

According to its frequency, this clonotype is medium-sized. The rearrangement joins TRBV27 to TRBJ2-6. The germline gives CDR1 MNHEY, CDR2 SMNVEV (reference sequence). There are 13 residues in the CDR3. CDR3 loop: CASGASGANVLTF.

The rearrangement joins TRBV19 to TRBJ1-5; the D gene TCRdb calls, TRBD1, cannot be checked with no DNA. The CDR3 contains 14 residues. CDR1 is LNHDA and CDR2 is SQIVND in the germline V gene (reference sequence). CDR3 residues: CASTGTGGQQPQHF.

The chain has TRBV6-2 or TRBV6-3 and TRBJ2-5. Germline V gene sequence: CDR1 MNHEY, CDR2 SVGEGT. CDR3 size: 13 residues. Here the CDR3 reads CASSPTGSETQYF.

The chain recombines TRBV5-1 with TRBJ2-5; TCRdb names TRBD2, which stays unverified in the absence of DNA. There are 13 residues in the CDR3. Germline V gives CDR1 SGHRS, CDR2 YFSETQ. CDR3 sequence reads: CASSSSGEETQYF.

The chain uses TRBV14 and TRBJ2-7; the TRBD1 assignment by TCRdb is unverifiable without DNA. The CDR3 extends over 15 amino acids. Germline CDR1 SGHDN, CDR2 FVKESK. CDR3 protein: CASSPPGQGAYEQYF.

The genes are TRBV6-4 and TRBJ2-3; TCRdb picks TRBD2, but there is no DNA to check that call. CDR3 length: 15 amino acids. The V gene's germline CDR1 is MRHNA and CDR2 SNTAGT. Here the CDR3 reads CASSERGGNTDTQYF.

V usage is TRBV11-1 and J usage is TRBJ2-3; TCRdb picks TRBD1, but there is no DNA to check that call. Germline CDR1 is SGHAT and CDR2 is FQDESV (reference sequence). The CDR3 extends over 15 amino acids. CDR3 protein: CASSFSGGAGDTQYF.

By frequency, this clonotype registers medium-sized (0.01 to 0.1%). J is TRBJ2-6 and V is TRBV5-5; the TRBD1 assignment by TCRdb is unverifiable without DNA. The CDR3 length is 17 residues. Germline CDR1 and CDR2: SGHKS and YYEKEE (reference sequence). The CDR3 reads CASSLFQQGAGANVLTF.

By frequency, this clonotype is medium-sized (0.01 to 0.1%). The rearrangement uses TRBV6-5 and TRBJ2-1; checking the TCRdb D call of TRBD2 is not possible without DNA. The germline V gene has CDR1 MNHEY and CDR2 SVGAGI. The CDR3 covers 15 residues. The CDR3 region is CASSHGTSGNNEQFF.

V usage is TRBV6-4 and J usage is TRBJ2-3; TCRdb designates TRBD2, a call that cannot be tested without DNA. The germline CDR1 and CDR2 sequences are MRHNA and SNTAGT. The CDR3 sequence is 16 residues long. The CDR3: CASSADTSGGSDTQYF.

This sequence joins TRBV7-2 and TRBJ2-3; the D call of TRBD2 rests on TCRdb alone, since no DNA is present to check it. The germline V gene has CDR1 SGHTA and CDR2 FQGNSA. This CDR3 spans 19 amino acids. CDR3: CASSLMLAGGAPSTDTQYF.

The V call is TRBV6-2 or TRBV6-3, the J call TRBJ2-3; TCRdb indicates TRBD2, and absent DNA this call remains unverified. Germline CDR1 and CDR2: MNHEY and SVGEGT. There are 15 residues in the CDR3. CDR3 region: CASSLGLAGEDTQYF.

V gene TRBV5-4 combines with J gene TRBJ2-3; TCRdb's D call of TRBD1 is untestable without DNA. The germline gives CDR1 SGHNT, CDR2 YYREEE (reference sequence). CDR3 length: 16 residues. The CDR3 loop reads CATVTRGTSSTDTQYF.

The chain has TRBV7-9 and TRBJ2-7; TCRdb reports TRBD1, a call that lacks DNA to check it against. The CDR3 extends over 13 amino acids. The germline V gene has CDR1 SEHNR and CDR2 FQNEAQ (reference sequence). This CDR3 is CASSLGQGNEQYF.

Its frequency marks this clonotype as medium-sized (0.01 to 0.1%). The V gene is TRBV12-3 or TRBV12-4, the J gene TRBJ2-2. The CDR3 covers 14 residues. CDR3 in amino acids: CASSFSTNTGELFF.

This rearrangement joins TRBV12-3 or TRBV12-4 to TRBJ2-3; TCRdb reports TRBD1, a call that lacks DNA to check it against. The CDR3 covers 18 residues. CDR3 sequence: CASTSFIPGQGRTDTQYF.

Its frequency marks this clonotype as medium-sized (0.01 to 0.1%). The chain uses TRBV12-3 or TRBV12-4 and TRBJ2-5; TCRdb designates TRBD1, a call that cannot be tested without DNA. The CDR3 has 11 amino acids. The CDR3 loop is CASSFKGAQYF.

This clonotype ranks as medium-sized in terms of frequency. V and J are TRBV6-1 and TRBJ2-3; TCRdb returns TRBD2, unconfirmable since there is no DNA. Germline V gene data show CDR1 as MNHNS and CDR2 as SASEGT. CDR3 length: 14 amino acids. The CDR3 loop is CASSEILAGAPRYF.

This clonotype is deemed medium-sized (0.01 to 0.1%) by its frequency. The rearrangement uses TRBV6-5 and TRBJ1-2; TCRdb picks TRBD1, but there is no DNA to check that call. CDR3 length: 14 residues. In germline, CDR1 is MNHEY, CDR2 SVGAGI. CDR3 protein: CASAPSERPYGYTF.